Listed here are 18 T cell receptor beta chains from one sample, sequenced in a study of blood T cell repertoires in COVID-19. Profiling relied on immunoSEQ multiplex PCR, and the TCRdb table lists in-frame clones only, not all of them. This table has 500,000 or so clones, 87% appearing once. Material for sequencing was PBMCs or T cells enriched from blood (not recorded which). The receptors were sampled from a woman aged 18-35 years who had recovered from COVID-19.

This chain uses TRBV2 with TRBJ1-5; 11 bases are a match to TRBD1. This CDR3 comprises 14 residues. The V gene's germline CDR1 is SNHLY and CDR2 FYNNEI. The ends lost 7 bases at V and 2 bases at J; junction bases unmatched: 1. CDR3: CASKGQGGNQPQHF. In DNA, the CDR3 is TGTGCCAGCAAGGGACAGGGGGGCAATCAGCCCCAGCATTTT.

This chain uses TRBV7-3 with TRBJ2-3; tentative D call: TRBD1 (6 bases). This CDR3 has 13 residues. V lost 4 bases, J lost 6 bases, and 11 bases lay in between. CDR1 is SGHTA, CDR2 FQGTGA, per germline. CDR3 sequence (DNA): TGTGCCAGCAGCTCGATTACAGGGGATACGCAGTATTTT. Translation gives CASSSITGDTQYF.

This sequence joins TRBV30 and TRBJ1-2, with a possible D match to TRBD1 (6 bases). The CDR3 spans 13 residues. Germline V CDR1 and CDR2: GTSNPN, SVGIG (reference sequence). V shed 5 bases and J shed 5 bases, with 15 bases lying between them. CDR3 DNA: TGTGCCTGGGCTACAGGGTATGAGTATGGCTACACCTTC. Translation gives CAWATGYEYGYTF.

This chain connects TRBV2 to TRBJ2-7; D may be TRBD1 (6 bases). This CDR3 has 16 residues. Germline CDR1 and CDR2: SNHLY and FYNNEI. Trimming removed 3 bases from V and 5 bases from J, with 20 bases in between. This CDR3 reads CASSDRSGSGADEQYF. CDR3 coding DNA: TGTGCCAGCAGTGATCGTAGTGGGTCAGGGGCGGACGAGCAGTACTTC.

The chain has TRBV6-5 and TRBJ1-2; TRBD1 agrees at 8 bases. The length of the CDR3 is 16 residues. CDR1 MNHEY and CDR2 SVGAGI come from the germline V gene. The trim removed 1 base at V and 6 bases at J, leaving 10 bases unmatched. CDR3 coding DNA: TGTGCCAGCAGTTACTATCGCCCCGGGACAGGACATGGCTACACCTTC. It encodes CASSYYRPGTGHGYTF.

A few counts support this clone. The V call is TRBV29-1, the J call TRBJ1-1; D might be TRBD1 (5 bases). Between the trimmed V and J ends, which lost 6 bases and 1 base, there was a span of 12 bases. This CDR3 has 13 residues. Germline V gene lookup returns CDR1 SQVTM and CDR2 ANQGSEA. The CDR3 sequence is CSVGRQQNTEAFF. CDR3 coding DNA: TGCAGCGTCGGCCGACAGCAGAACACTGAAGCTTTCTTT.

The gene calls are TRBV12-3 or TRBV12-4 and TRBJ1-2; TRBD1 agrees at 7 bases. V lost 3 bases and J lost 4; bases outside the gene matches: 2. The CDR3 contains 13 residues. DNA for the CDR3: TGTGCCAGCAGTTTTGGACAGGTCTATGGCTACACCTTC. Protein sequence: CASSFGQVYGYTF.

This CDR3 reads CASSLSGDGYTF. The CDR3 nucleotides read TGTGCCAGCAGCTTATCAGGGGACGGCTACACCTTC. The rearrangement links TRBV11-3 to TRBJ1-2; weak D call: TRBD1 (6 bases). This CDR3 comprises 12 residues. The V gene's germline CDR1 is SGHNT and CDR2 YENEEA. V was pared by 2 bases and J by 8 bases, with 9 bases between.

CDR3 coding DNA: TGTGCCAGCAGCGGGGGGGCCGGGAACAATGAGCAGTTCTTC. Protein: CASSGGAGNNEQFF. The chain joins TRBV7-8 to TRBJ2-1; a weak D match, TRBD2 (7 bases). The V gene's germline CDR1 is SGHVS and CDR2 FQNEAQ. V was trimmed by 5 bases and J by 5 bases, leaving 13 bases between them. The CDR3 has 14 residues.

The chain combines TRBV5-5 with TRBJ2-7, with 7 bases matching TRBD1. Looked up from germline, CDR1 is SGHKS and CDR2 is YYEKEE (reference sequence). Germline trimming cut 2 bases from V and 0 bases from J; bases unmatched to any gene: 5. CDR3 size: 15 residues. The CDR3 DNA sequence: TGTGCCAGCAGCTTAGGACAGGCAGACTCCTACGAGCAGTACTTC. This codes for CASSLGQADSYEQYF.

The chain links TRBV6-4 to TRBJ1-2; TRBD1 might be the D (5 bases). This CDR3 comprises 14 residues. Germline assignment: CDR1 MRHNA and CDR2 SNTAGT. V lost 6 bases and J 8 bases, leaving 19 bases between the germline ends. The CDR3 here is CASRSFEEGMGYTF. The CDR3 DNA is TGTGCCAGCAGGTCATTTGAGGAGGGGATGGGCTACACCTTC.

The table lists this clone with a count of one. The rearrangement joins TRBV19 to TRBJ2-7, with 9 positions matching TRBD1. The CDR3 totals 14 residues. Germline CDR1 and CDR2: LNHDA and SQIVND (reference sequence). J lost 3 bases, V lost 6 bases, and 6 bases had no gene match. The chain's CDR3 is CASSRDRVSYEQYF. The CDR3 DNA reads TGTGCCAGTAGCCGGGACAGGGTTAGCTACGAGCAGTACTTC.

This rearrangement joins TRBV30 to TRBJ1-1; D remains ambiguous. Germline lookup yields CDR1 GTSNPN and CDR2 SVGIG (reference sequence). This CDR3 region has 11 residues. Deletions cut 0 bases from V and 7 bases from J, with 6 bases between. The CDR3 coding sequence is TGTGCCTGGAGTGTATACGGTGAAGCTTTCTTT. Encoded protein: CAWSVYGEAFF.

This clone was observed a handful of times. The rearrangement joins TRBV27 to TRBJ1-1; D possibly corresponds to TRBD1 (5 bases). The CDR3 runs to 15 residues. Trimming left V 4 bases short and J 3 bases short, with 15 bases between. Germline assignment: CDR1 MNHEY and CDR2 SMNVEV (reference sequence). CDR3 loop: CASSSDTAGYTEAFF. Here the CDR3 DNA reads TGTGCCAGCAGTTCCGACACTGCAGGGTACACTGAAGCTTTCTTT.

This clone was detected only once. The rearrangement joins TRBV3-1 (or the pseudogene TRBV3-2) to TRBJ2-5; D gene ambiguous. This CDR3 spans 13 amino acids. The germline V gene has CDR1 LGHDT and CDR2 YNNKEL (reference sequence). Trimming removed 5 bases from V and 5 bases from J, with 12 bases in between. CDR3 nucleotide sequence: TGTGCCAGCAGCGCCGTAGCCCGGGAGACCCAGTACTTC. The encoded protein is CASSAVARETQYF.

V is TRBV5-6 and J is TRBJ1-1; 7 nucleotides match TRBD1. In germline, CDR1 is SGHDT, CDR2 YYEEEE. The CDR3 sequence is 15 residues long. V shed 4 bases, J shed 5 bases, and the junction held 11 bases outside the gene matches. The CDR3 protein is CASSPGGGDRTEAFF. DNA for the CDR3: TGTGCCAGCAGCCCCGGGGGTGGGGACAGAACTGAAGCTTTCTTT.

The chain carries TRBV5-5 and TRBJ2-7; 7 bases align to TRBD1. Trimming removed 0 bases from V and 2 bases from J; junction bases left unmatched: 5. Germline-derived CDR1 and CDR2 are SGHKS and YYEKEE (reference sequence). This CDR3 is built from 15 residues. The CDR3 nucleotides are TGTGCCAGCAGCTTGGAACCGGGACAGACCTACGAGCAGTACTTC. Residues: CASSLEPGQTYEQYF.

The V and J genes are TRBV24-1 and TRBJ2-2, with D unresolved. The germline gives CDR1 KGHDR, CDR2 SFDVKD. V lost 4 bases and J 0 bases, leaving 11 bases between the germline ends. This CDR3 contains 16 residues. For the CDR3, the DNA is TGTGCCACCAGTGACCCCAAAGCTCCGAACACCGGGGAGCTGTTTTTT. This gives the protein CATSDPKAPNTGELFF.